The next 21 T cell receptor beta chains were all read from a single sample in a study of blood T cell repertoires in COVID-19. Method: immunoSEQ multiplex PCR; TCRdb's copy keeps in-frame clones and lacks some. The top ten hold around 4.9% of the sample, which has 100,000 to 120,000 clones, roughly nine tenths seen once. Sequencing was performed on peripheral blood. The receptors derive from a human donor in a cohort sampled during active COVID-19.

This chain uses TRBV7-8 with TRBJ1-2; no clear D. Germline loops: CDR1 SGHVS, CDR2 FQNEAQ. The CDR3 runs 13 residues. The germline V and J ends were trimmed by 3 bases and 2 bases, with 7 bases remaining between them. The CDR3 coding sequence is TGTGCCAGCAGCTTTGGGAGCAACTATGGCTACACCTTC. This sequence encodes CASSFGSNYGYTF. Full variable domain (missing parts from reference TRBV7-8 and TRBJ1-2): GAGVSQSPRYKVAKRGQDVALRCDPISGHVSLFWYQQALGQGPEFLTYFQNEAQLDKSGLPSDRFFAERPEGSVSTLKIQRTQQEDSAVYLCASSFGSNYGYTFGSGTRLTVV.

The chain links TRBV3-1 (or the pseudogene TRBV3-2) to TRBJ2-7, with TRBD2 matching 8 bases. From germline, CDR1 is LGHDT and CDR2 YNNKEL (reference sequence). V gave up 4 bases and J gave up 2 bases; unmatched junction bases: 10. The CDR3 covers 16 residues. CDR3 amino acids: CASSRRGAGGPYEQYF. CDR3 DNA sequence: TGTGCCAGCAGCCGAAGGGGGGCGGGGGGCCCCTACGAGCAGTACTTC.

V and J are TRBV10-1 and TRBJ1-2, with unresolved D. V gave up 1 base and J gave up 9 bases, with 6 bases separating them. The CDR3 is 11 amino acids. CDR1 WNHNN and CDR2 SYGVQD come from the germline V gene (reference sequence). CDR3 nucleotides: TGCGCCAGCAGTGAGTATTCCTGCTACACCTTC. Translated, it gives CASSEYSCYTF.

This clone appeared a few times. This chain links TRBV12-3 or TRBV12-4 with TRBJ1-5; TRBD1 might be the D (5 bases). Trimming removed 8 bases at V and 7 bases at J, with 12 bases between. The CDR3 consists of 12 residues. The DNA for the CDR3 is TGTGCCAGCGGACAAATTAGGCAGCCCCAGCATTTT. Amino acid sequence: CASGQIRQPQHF.

The rearrangement joins TRBV6-5 to TRBJ1-4, with D perhaps TRBD1 (6 bases). The germline V gene encodes CDR1 MNHEY and CDR2 SVGAGI. Trimming cost V 6 bases and J 6 bases, with 11 bases left between them. The CDR3 spans 13 residues. The CDR3 here is CASRPNRDEKLFF. The CDR3 DNA reads as TGTGCCAGCAGGCCGAACAGGGATGAAAAACTGTTTTTT.

This chain connects TRBV3-1 (or the pseudogene TRBV3-2) to TRBJ2-7; 11 bases line up with TRBD1. With V trimmed by 3 bases and J by 4 bases, 2 bases remained unmatched. Per germline, CDR1 LGHDT and CDR2 YNNKEL (reference sequence). The CDR3 contains 14 residues. This CDR3 reads CASSHGQGAYEQYF. The CDR3, as DNA: TGTGCCAGCAGCCATGGACAGGGGGCTTACGAGCAGTACTTC.

The chain carries TRBV6-2 or TRBV6-3 and TRBJ2-3, with a possible D match to TRBD2 (6 bases). This CDR3 spans 14 amino acids. Germline V gene data show CDR1 as MNHEY and CDR2 as SVGEGT. V lost 2 bases to trimming and J lost 3 bases, with 9 bases between them. CDR3 in amino acids: CASSYVSGTDTQYF. CDR3 nucleotide sequence: TGTGCCAGCAGTTACGTTAGCGGTACAGATACGCAGTATTTT.

The genes are TRBV19 and TRBJ1-1; TRBD1 aligns across 9 bases. V lost 4 bases and J lost 1; bases outside the gene matches: 13. The CDR3 sequence is 18 residues long. Germline V gene sequence: CDR1 LNHDA, CDR2 SQIVND (reference sequence). The CDR3 region has the DNA TGTGCCAGTAGTACGATAGTGGGGACAGGGTATTCGAACACTGAAGCTTTCTTT. It translates to CASSTIVGTGYSNTEAFF.

The gene calls are TRBV5-4 and TRBJ2-5; D is perhaps TRBD2 (5 bases). This CDR3 is 14 amino acids long. The germline CDR1 and CDR2 sequences are SGHNT and YYREEE (reference sequence). V was shortened by 5 bases and J by 1 base, with 12 bases between the two germline ends. The CDR3 region is CASRHPGSQETQYF. The CDR3 DNA reads as TGTGCCAGCAGGCATCCGGGGTCCCAAGAGACCCAGTACTTC.

The chain is built from TRBV27 and TRBJ1-5; no firm D call. V was cut by 5 bases and J by 1 base, with 9 bases left in between. CDR3 length equals 14 residues. Germline V lookup: CDR1 MNHEY, CDR2 SMNVEV (reference sequence). The CDR3 here is CASSPQASNQPQHF. For the CDR3, the DNA is TGTGCCAGCAGTCCCCAGGCCAGCAATCAGCCCCAGCATTTT.

This chain joins TRBV5-5 and TRBJ1-6; D may be TRBD1 (5 bases). V was pared by 4 bases and J by 0 bases, with 11 bases between. CDR3 size: 16 residues. CDR1 is SGHKS and CDR2 is YYEKEE in the germline V gene (reference sequence). The CDR3 is CASSPTGSSYNSPLHF. The DNA of the CDR3 is TGTGCCAGCAGCCCCACAGGTAGCTCCTATAATTCACCCCTCCACTTT.

As DNA, the CDR3 is TGTGCCAGCAGTTTTGGGACAGAGAATTCACCCCTCCACTTT. Translated, it gives CASSFGTENSPLHF. The chain employs TRBV6-5 and TRBJ1-6, with TRBD1 identical over 7 bases. The CDR3 is 14 amino acids. V was clipped by 4 bases and J by 7 bases; unmatched bases: 4. The germline gives CDR1 MNHEY, CDR2 SVGAGI.

The rearrangement joins TRBV11-3 to TRBJ2-1; D ambiguous. Germline values: CDR1 SGHNT, CDR2 YENEEA. The CDR3 runs to 15 residues. V lost 0 bases and J 4 bases, leaving 10 bases between the germline ends. CDR3 loop: CASSLETGLYNEQFF. The CDR3 DNA follows: TGTGCCAGCAGCTTAGAAACGGGTCTATACAATGAGCAGTTCTTC.

The genes are TRBV28 and TRBJ2-7, with 7 bases matching TRBD1. The germline V gene has CDR1 MDHEN and CDR2 SYDVKM. The CDR3 length is 14 residues. With V trimmed by 3 bases and J by 3 bases, 5 bases remained unmatched. CDR3 DNA: TGTGCCAGCAGTTTGTCGGACAGGCTCTACGAGCAGTACTTC. It encodes CASSLSDRLYEQYF.

The gene calls are TRBV30 and TRBJ2-3; D assignment may be TRBD1 or TRBD2 (8 bases each). This CDR3 comprises 14 residues. The V end lost 5 bases, the J end lost 6 bases, and 18 bases lay between the germline ends. Germline values: CDR1 GTSNPN, CDR2 SVGIG (reference sequence). As DNA, the CDR3 is TGTGCCTGGGACAGGGGACTAGGCCCTGATACGCAGTATTTT. Its translation is CAWDRGLGPDTQYF.

The chain carries TRBV10-3 and TRBJ2-3; the match to TRBD2 covers 8 bases. The CDR3 consists of 15 residues. The junction had 11 bases not matched to a gene; V was cut back by 10 bases and J by 2 bases. The germline V gene encodes CDR1 ENHRY and CDR2 SYGVKD. The CDR3 loop is CATERGTTPTDTQYF. Written as DNA, the CDR3 is TGTGCCACTGAGCGGGGGACTACTCCCACAGATACGCAGTATTTT.

The chain carries TRBV6-6 and TRBJ1-5, with D perhaps matching TRBD1 (5 bases). The germline V gene encodes CDR1 MNHNY and CDR2 SVGAGI (reference sequence). The CDR3 has 12 residues. Trimming removed 4 bases at V and 10 bases at J, with 11 bases between. The CDR3 loop is CASSSATAPQHF. In DNA, the CDR3 is TGTGCCAGCAGTTCAGCGACAGCCCCCCAGCATTTT.

This rearrangement joins TRBV29-1 to TRBJ1-1, with 9 bases identical to TRBD1. The V segment lost 7 bases and the J segment 10 bases; nucleotides outside the gene matches: 10. Germline V gene data show CDR1 as SQVTM and CDR2 as ANQGSEA. This CDR3 has 12 residues. As DNA, the CDR3 is TGCAGCGCGGAAGACAGGGGGAGAGCAGCTTTCTTT. As protein: CSAEDRGRAAFF.

This rearrangement joins TRBV19 to TRBJ2-4, with D possibly TRBD1 on 7 matching bases. The length of the CDR3 is 15 residues. Germline loops: CDR1 LNHDA, CDR2 SQIVND (reference sequence). Trimming cost V 7 bases and J 4 bases, with 17 bases left between them. DNA for the CDR3: TGTGCCAGTACCCGGAGGGCAGGGGGGAAAAACATTCAGTACTTC. This encodes CASTRRAGGKNIQYF.

The CDR3 here is CASSLRGRGYTYEQYF. CDR3 bases: TGTGCCAGCAGCCTAAGGGGACGGGGGTACACCTACGAGCAGTACTTC. This chain uses TRBV6-2 or TRBV6-3 with TRBJ2-7, with D possibly being TRBD2 (6 bases). Germline V gene data show CDR1 as MNHEY and CDR2 as SVGEGT. This CDR3 has 16 residues. Trimming pared 6 bases from V and 2 bases from J, leaving 20 bases between.

This clone was picked up one time. The chain employs TRBV11-2 and TRBJ1-6; 10 bases are shared with TRBD1. The junction had 9 bases not matched to a gene; V was cut back by 7 bases and J by 9 bases. The CDR3 is 15 amino acids. Per germline, CDR1 SGHAT and CDR2 FQNNGV. In DNA form, the CDR3 reads TGTGCCAGCAACAAGGGACAGGGGTTTTTTTCACCCCTCCACTTT. Protein sequence: CASNKGQGFFSPLHF.